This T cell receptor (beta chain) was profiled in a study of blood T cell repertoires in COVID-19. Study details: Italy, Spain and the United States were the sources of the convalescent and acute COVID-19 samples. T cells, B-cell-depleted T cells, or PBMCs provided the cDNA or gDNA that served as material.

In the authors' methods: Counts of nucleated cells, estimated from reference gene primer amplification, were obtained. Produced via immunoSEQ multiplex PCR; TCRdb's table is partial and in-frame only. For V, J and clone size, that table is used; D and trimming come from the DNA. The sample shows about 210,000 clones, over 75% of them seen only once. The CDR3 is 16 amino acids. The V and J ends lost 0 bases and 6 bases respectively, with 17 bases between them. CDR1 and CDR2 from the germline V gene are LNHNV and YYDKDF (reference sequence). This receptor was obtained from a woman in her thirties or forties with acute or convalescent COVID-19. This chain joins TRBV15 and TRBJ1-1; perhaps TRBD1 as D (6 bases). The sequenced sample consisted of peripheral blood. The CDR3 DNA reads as TGTGCCACCAGCAGAGATATTTCTCAGGGGAGTGCTGAAGCTTTCTTT. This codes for CATSRDISQGSAEAFF.